These T cell receptor beta chains were read from a single sample in a study of beta chain features in type 1 diabetes. This table comes from immunoSEQ multiplex PCR, and its TCRdb copy is limited to in-frame clones, with some not included. The table shows a few hundred thousand clones, with around 26% occurring only once. Sequenced: central memory CD4+ T cells from blood. The receptors were sampled from a man aged 25 to 45 in good health. Both conserved end residues are part of each CDR3. The order of the fields is clone size, D gene, J gene, V gene, CDR3 protein, CDR3 DNA. The D gene is left open where the match is weak. The size field is filled for only some rows; it gives once, few, many or a size class.

many	.	TRBJ2-1	TRBV5-8	CASSLVGKVSQLSSYNEQFF	TGTGCCAGCAGCTTGGTTGGTAAGGTGTCACAGCTCAGCTCCTACAATGAGCAGTTCTTC
few	.	TRBJ1-1	TRBV6-5	CASSYRDLNTEAFF	TGTGCCAGCAGTTATCGGGATTTGAACACTGAAGCTTTCTTT
few	.	TRBJ2-5	TRBV18	CASSTGGRGRGQETQYF	TGTGCCAGCTCCACTGGAGGCCGTGGCAGGGGCCAAGAGACCCAGTACTTC
few	.	TRBJ1-5	TRBV23-1	CASSQLCRTTPNQPQHF	TGCGCCAGCAGTCAATTATGTCGGACCACTCCCAATCAGCCCCAGCATTTT
.	TRBD1	TRBJ2-7	TRBV7-9	CASSLADRESFEQYF	TGTGCCAGCAGCTTAGCAGACAGGGAAAGTTTCGAGCAGTACTTC
many	.	TRBJ2-3	TRBV29-1	CSSYTDTQYF	TGCAGCTCATACACAGATACGCAGTATTTT
few	TRBD1	TRBJ2-7	TRBV5-5	CASSYGETGAYEQYF	TGTGCCAGCAGCTATGGAGAGACAGGGGCCTACGAGCAGTACTTC
.	.	TRBJ1-2	TRBV6-5	CASSYTGKTNYGYTF	TGTGCCAGCAGTTATACAGGCAAGACTAACTATGGCTACACCTTC
many	TRBD2	TRBJ2-3	TRBV7-2	CASGTGLGPDTQYF	TGTGCCAGCGGGACGGGACTAGGCCCAGATACGCAGTATTTT
.	TRBD1	TRBJ1-1	TRBV29-1	CSGTGGVAEAFF	TGCAGCGGAACAGGGGGGGTAGCTGAAGCTTTCTTT
.	.	TRBJ2-1	TRBV7-2	CASSSRVDEQFF	TGTGCCAGCAGCTCCCGGGTGGATGAGCAGTTCTTC
many	TRBD1	TRBJ2-7	TRBV19	CASSIDRGYEQYF	TGTGCCAGTAGTATCGACAGGGGATACGAGCAGTACTTC
few	TRBD1	TRBJ1-2	TRBV5-1	CASSSRGGGLGDGYTF	TGCGCCAGCAGCTCCCGTGGAGGGGGCTTGGGTGACGGCTACACCTTC
.	TRBD2	TRBJ2-2	TRBV30	CAWSGTSGSAGELFF	TGTGCCTGGAGTGGGACTAGCGGGAGTGCCGGGGAGCTGTTTTTT
few	.	TRBJ2-2	TRBV28	CASRHSSTGELFF	TGTGCCAGCAGACATAGTTCCACCGGGGAGCTGTTTTTT
few	TRBD1	TRBJ1-2	TRBV5-1	CASSAGTGGEGYTF	TGCGCCAGCAGCGCAGGGACAGGGGGCGAAGGCTACACCTTC
many	.	TRBJ2-5	TRBV7-9	CASSTWTVQETQYF	TGTGCCAGCAGCACCTGGACAGTCCAAGAGACCCAGTACTTC
few	.	TRBJ1-1	TRBV5-1	CASRLTGSLNTEAFF	TGCGCCAGCAGACTGACAGGATCCCTCAACACTGAAGCTTTCTTT
.	.	TRBJ1-3	TRBV7-9	CASSLQRASGNTIYF	TGTGCCAGCAGCTTACAACGTGCCTCTGGAAACACCATATATTTT
few	TRBD2	TRBJ2-1	TRBV29-1	CSVEGVAGGGLFF	TGCAGCGTTGAGGGAGTAGCGGGAGGCGGCTTGTTCTTC
.	TRBD2	TRBJ2-7	TRBV29-1	CSVRTSGTGEQYF	TGCAGCGTACGGACTAGCGGGACTGGCGAGCAGTACTTC
few	.	TRBJ1-5	TRBV7-9	CASSLEGPNQPQHF	TGTGCCAGCAGCTTAGAAGGGCCCAATCAGCCCCAGCATTTT
.	.	TRBJ2-6	TRBV2	CASSPGAGANVLTF	TGTGCCAGCAGTCCCGGGGCCGGGGCCAACGTCCTGACTTTC
.	TRBD1	TRBJ2-4	TRBV9	CASSLGTGIQYF	TGTGCCAGCAGCTTAGGGACAGGGATTCAGTACTTC
few	TRBD1	TRBJ1-5	TRBV10-3	CAIRGDRGQPQHF	TGTGCCATCAGAGGGGACAGGGGGCAGCCCCAGCATTTT
medium-sized	.	TRBJ1-5	TRBV7-9	CASSSETLHQPQHF	TGTGCCAGCAGCTCTGAGACACTTCATCAGCCCCAGCATTTT
few	.	TRBJ2-1	TRBV27	CASSLQGGEQFF	TGTGCCAGCAGTTTACAGGGGGGCGAGCAGTTCTTC
few	.	TRBJ2-5	TRBV7-2	CASSFGVGAETQYF	TGTGCCAGCAGCTTCGGAGTTGGGGCGGAGACCCAGTACTTC
.	TRBD1	TRBJ2-7	TRBV2	CASSTQPTGVEQYF	TGTGCCAGCAGTACTCAACCCACAGGGGTCGAGCAGTACTTC
.	.	TRBJ2-7	TRBV7-9	CASSRGSYEQYF	TGTGCCAGCAGCCGGGGCTCCTACGAGCAGTACTTC
few	.	TRBJ1-5	TRBV7-9	CASSLTRDGLSNQPQHF	TGTGCCAGCAGCTTAACGAGGGACGGCCTTAGCAATCAGCCCCAGCATTTT
few	TRBD1	TRBJ1-1	TRBV6-1	CASTGGGTEAFF	TGTGCCAGCACAGGGGGCGGCACTGAAGCTTTCTTT
.	TRBD1	TRBJ2-7	TRBV4-1	CASSHPGQGLGEQYF	TGCGCCAGCAGCCATCCGGGACAGGGTTTGGGAGAGCAGTACTTC
.	.	TRBJ2-3	TRBV9	CASSVELPTDTQYF	TGTGCCAGCAGCGTAGAACTCCCCACAGATACGCAGTATTTT
few	.	TRBJ2-3	TRBV6-6	CASSQGTDTQYF	TGTGCCAGCAGTCAAGGGACAGATACGCAGTATTTT
once	.	TRBJ1-2	TRBV10-3	CAISDRESGYTF	TGTGCCATCAGTGACAGGGAGAGTGGCTACACCTTC
.	.	TRBJ2-3	TRBV7-2	CASSGGARVDTQYF	TGTGCCAGCAGTGGGGGGGCCAGGGTAGATACGCAGTATTTT
.	.	TRBJ2-7	TRBV15	CATSPLVADTYEQYF	TGTGCCACCAGCCCTCTGGTAGCGGATACCTACGAGCAGTACTTC
.	.	TRBJ2-1	TRBV7-2	CASSPIGQPLFF	TGTGCCAGCAGCCCAATAGGGCAGCCTCTGTTCTTC
.	TRBD1	TRBJ2-3	TRBV6-5	CASRPTGMTDTQYF	TGTGCCAGCAGGCCGACAGGGATGACAGATACGCAGTATTTT
.	.	TRBJ1-2	TRBV6-5	CASRSGVFGYTF	TGTGCCAGCAGATCAGGGGTTTTCGGCTACACCTTC
.	.	TRBJ2-3	TRBV7-9	CASSARVVADTQYF	TGTGCCAGCAGCGCCAGGGTTGTCGCAGATACGCAGTATTTT
few	TRBD2	TRBJ2-7	TRBV4-1	CASSQLAGGAYEQYF	TGCGCCAGCAGCCAATTAGCGGGGGGAGCCTACGAGCAGTACTTC
few	TRBD1	TRBJ2-7	TRBV6-5	CASTAPGTADGQYF	TGTGCCAGCACCGCCCCCGGGACAGCCGACGGGCAGTACTTC
.	.	TRBJ1-2	TRBV18	CASSPRVGEENGYTF	TGTGCCAGCTCACCCCGTGTTGGGGAGGAGAATGGCTACACCTTC
.	TRBD1	TRBJ2-5	TRBV7-9	CASSLGQGLGETQYF	TGTGCCAGCAGCCTCGGACAGGGTTTAGGAGAGACCCAGTACTTC
.	TRBD2	TRBJ2-1	TRBV11-2	CASSLETSGSSYNEQFF	TGTGCCAGCAGCTTAGAAACTAGCGGTAGCTCCTACAATGAGCAGTTCTTC
few	.	TRBJ2-7	TRBV7-2	CASSSQASNLEQYF	TGTGCCAGCAGCTCGCAAGCTAGCAACCTCGAGCAGTACTTC
.	.	TRBJ2-7	TRBV7-2	CASTKRRDSYEQYF	TGTGCCAGCACTAAACGGAGGGATTCCTACGAGCAGTACTTC
few	TRBD2	TRBJ2-7	TRBV29-1	CSVEEGGIGEQYF	TGCAGCGTTGAAGAGGGGGGGATCGGCGAGCAGTACTTC
.	.	TRBJ2-1	TRBV5-1	CASWGNYNEQFF	TGCGCCAGCTGGGGGAACTACAATGAGCAGTTCTTC
few	.	TRBJ2-1	TRBV28	CASSGPISGYEQFF	TGTGCCAGCAGTGGCCCTATATCAGGTTATGAGCAGTTCTTC
.	TRBD2	TRBJ2-3	TRBV2	CASRLAGSTDTQYF	TGTGCCAGTCGACTAGCGGGAAGCACAGATACGCAGTATTTT
many	.	TRBJ2-1	TRBV28	CASRAVRGEAEQFF	TGTGCCAGCCGGGCCGTGAGGGGGGAGGCTGAGCAGTTCTTC